This T cell receptor (beta chain) was captured by sequencing in a study of T cells in Graves' hyperthyroidism and ophthalmopathy. General study findings and limits: Separation of ophthalmopathy from stable hyperthyroidism was achieved by a 13 V-J model.

Germline CDR1 SNHLY, CDR2 FYNNEI. This CDR3 is 15 amino acids long. The ends were cut back, 3 bases at V and 0 bases at J, with 9 bases in the middle. Researchers defined stable Graves' hyperthyroidism as no ophthalmopathy progression within 18 months. Diagnoses were established using clinical symptoms, serum thyroxine and TRAb, thyroid ultrasound and orbital computed tomography. Using less than 12 ml of fresh peripheral blood, PBMCs were prepared. This clonotype was detected ten times or more. Its antigen remains unidentified. Using RNA transcripts as the source, TCR beta CDR3 regions were amplified. The HTBI primer set drove a first-round RT-PCR of the TCR CDR3. TCRdb itself ran the multiplex PCR reads through MiXCR, one entry per CDR3 protein. The sample lists hundreds of thousands of distinct CDR3 sequences, roughly 13% seen once, with around a tenth in the top ten.

The sequence derives from a woman aged 18-35 years with Graves' hyperthyroidism. The specimen sequenced was blood. This sequence joins TRBV2 and TRBJ2-1; no clear D. CDR3 protein: CASSEQSYSYNEQFF. The CDR3 DNA is TGTGCCAGCAGTGAGCAGTCCTACTCCTACAATGAGCAGTTCTTC.